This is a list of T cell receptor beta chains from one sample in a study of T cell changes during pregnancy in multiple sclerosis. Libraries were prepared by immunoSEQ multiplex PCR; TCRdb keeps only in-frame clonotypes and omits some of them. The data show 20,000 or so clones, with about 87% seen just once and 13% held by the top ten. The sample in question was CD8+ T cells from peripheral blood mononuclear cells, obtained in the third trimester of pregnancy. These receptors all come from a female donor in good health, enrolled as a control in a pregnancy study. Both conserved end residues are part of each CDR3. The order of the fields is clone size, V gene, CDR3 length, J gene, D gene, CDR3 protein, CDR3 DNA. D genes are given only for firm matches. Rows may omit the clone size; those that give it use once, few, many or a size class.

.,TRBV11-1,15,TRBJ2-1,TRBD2,CASSLQWGLFNEQFF,TGTGCCAGCAGCCTCCAATGGGGACTATTCAATGAGCAGTTCTTC
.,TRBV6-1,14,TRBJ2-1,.,CASTERPGEGEQFF,TGTGCCAGCACCGAGCGGCCAGGCGAGGGTGAGCAGTTCTTC
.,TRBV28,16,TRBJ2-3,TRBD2,CASSLLSGGQSDTQYF,TGTGCCAGCAGTTTACTTAGCGGGGGGCAATCAGATACGCAGTATTTT
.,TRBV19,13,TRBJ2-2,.,CASSIDLSGELFF,TGTGCCAGTAGTATAGATCTCTCCGGGGAGCTGTTTTTT
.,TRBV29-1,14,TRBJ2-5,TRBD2,CSVTPLAGGETQYF,TGCAGCGTTACCCCCCTAGCGGGGGGAGAGACCCAGTACTTC
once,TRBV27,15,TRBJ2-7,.,CASSLGLQGRYEQYF,TGTGCCAGCAGTTTAGGTCTTCAGGGGCGCTACGAGCAGTACTTC
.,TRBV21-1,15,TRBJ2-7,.,CASAKGQGTSYEQYF,TGTGCCAGCGCAAAGGGCCAGGGGACCTCCTACGAGCAGTACTTC
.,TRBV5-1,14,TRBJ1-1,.,CASSYDGGNTEAFF,TGCGCCAGCAGCTATGACGGGGGGAACACTGAAGCTTTCTTT
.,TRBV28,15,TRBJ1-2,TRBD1,CASSVTQGAVYGYTF,TGTGCCAGCAGCGTAACACAGGGGGCAGTCTATGGCTACACCTTC
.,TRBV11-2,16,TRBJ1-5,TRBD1,CASSLVAGGNNQPQHF,TGTGCCAGCAGCTTAGTGGCAGGGGGGAACAATCAGCCCCAGCATTTT
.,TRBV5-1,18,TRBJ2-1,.,CASSPAGAPSSLYNEQFF,TGCGCCAGCAGCCCGGCAGGCGCCCCCTCCAGCCTTTACAATGAGCAGTTCTTC
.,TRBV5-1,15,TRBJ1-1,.,CASSLDQGMNTEAFF,TGCGCCAGCAGCTTGGATCAGGGGATGAACACTGAAGCTTTCTTT
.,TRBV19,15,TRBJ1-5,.,CASSMSAGAGQPQHF,TGTGCCAGTAGTATGTCGGCGGGGGCGGGTCAGCCCCAGCATTTT
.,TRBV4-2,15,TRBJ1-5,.,CASSQRGNSNQPQHF,TGTGCCAGCAGCCAACGGGGGAATAGCAATCAGCCCCAGCATTTT
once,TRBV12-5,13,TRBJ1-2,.,CASAVRVGYGYTF,TGTGCTAGTGCGGTACGGGTTGGCTATGGCTACACCTTC
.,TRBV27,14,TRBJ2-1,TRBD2,CASSSGSAYNEQFF,TGTGCCAGCAGTAGCGGGAGCGCCTACAATGAGCAGTTCTTC
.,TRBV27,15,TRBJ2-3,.,CASSLTPEIADTQYF,TGTGCCAGCAGTTTAACCCCCGAAATAGCAGATACGCAGTATTTT
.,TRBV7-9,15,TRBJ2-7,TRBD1,CASSLFGTATYEQYF,TGTGCCAGCAGCTTATTTGGGACAGCCACCTACGAGCAGTACTTC
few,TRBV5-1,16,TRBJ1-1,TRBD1,CASSRGDREVIEGAFF,TGCGCCAGCAGCAGGGGGGACAGGGAGGTAATTGAGGGCGCTTTCTTT
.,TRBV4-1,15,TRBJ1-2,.,CASSHQPGLNYGYTF,TGCGCCAGCAGCCATCAGCCGGGACTTAACTATGGCTACACCTTC
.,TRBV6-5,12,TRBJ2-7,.,CASSSPSYEQYF,TGTGCCAGCAGTTCCCCTTCCTACGAGCAGTACTTC
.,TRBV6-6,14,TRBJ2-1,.,CASNPIQGLHEQFF,TGTGCCAGCAACCCGATACAGGGTTTACATGAGCAGTTCTTC
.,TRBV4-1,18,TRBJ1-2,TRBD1,CASSQEPGQGQFNYGYTF,TGCGCCAGCAGCCAAGAGCCTGGACAGGGGCAATTCAACTATGGCTACACCTTC
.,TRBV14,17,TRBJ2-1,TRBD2,CASSQLRIAGGHNEQFF,TGTGCCAGCAGCCAACTACGTATAGCGGGGGGGCACAATGAGCAGTTCTTC
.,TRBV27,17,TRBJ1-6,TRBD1,CASSLYNSGTGHSPLHF,TGTGCCAGCAGTTTATATAACTCCGGGACAGGCCATTCACCCCTCCACTTT
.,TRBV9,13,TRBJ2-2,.,CASSVPSTGELFF,TGTGCCAGCAGCGTACCCAGCACCGGGGAGCTGTTTTTT
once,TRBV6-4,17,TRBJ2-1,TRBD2,CASSDSSGGSGGYEQFF,TGTGCCAGCAGTGATTCCTCTGGCGGGAGCGGTGGCTATGAGCAGTTCTTC
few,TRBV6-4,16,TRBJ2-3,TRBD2,CASSDTLADGADTQYF,TGTGCCAGCAGTGATACCCTAGCGGACGGGGCAGATACGCAGTATTTT